The rows below give T cell receptor beta chains drawn from one sample of a study of blood T cell repertoires in COVID-19. The method was immunoSEQ multiplex PCR; TCRdb's version includes in-frame clones alone and lacks a portion of them. The data contain under 400,000 clones, 70% to 90% of them seen just once; the ten biggest clones take up 1.5% to 2%. Material for sequencing was peripheral blood. These receptors originate from a woman aged 25-40 years with COVID-19, enrolled during active disease. The CDR3 runs from the conserved cysteine through the conserved F or W. The order of the fields is CDR3 length, D gene, clone size, J gene, V gene, CDR3 protein, CDR3 DNA. D genes are given only for firm matches. Not all rows give a size; the values are once, few, many and, for expanded clones, a class.

10	.	once	TRBJ2-7	TRBV19	CARGGDEQYF	TGTGCCAGGGGCGGGGACGAGCAGTACTTC
17	TRBD1	.	TRBJ2-2	TRBV19	CASSIGTGGANTGELFF	TGTGCCAGTAGTATAGGGACAGGGGGCGCGAACACCGGGGAGCTGTTTTTT
12	.	once	TRBJ1-2	TRBV5-4	CASSSGDYGYTF	TGTGCCAGCAGCTCCGGTGATTATGGCTACACCTTC
16	TRBD2	once	TRBJ2-1	TRBV7-3	CASSLSPGLAGNEQFF	TGTGCCAGCAGCTTATCCCCTGGACTAGCGGGTAATGAGCAGTTCTTC
16	TRBD1	.	TRBJ1-2	TRBV30	CAWSTTGTGGLGGYTF	TGTGCCTGGAGTACAACCGGGACAGGGGGCTTGGGTGGCTACACCTTC
19	TRBD2	.	TRBJ2-2	TRBV27	CASSSPLAGGRFVTGELFF	TGTGCCAGCAGTTCGCCTTTAGCGGGGGGCCGTTTCGTTACCGGGGAGCTGTTTTTT
14	.	once	TRBJ2-2	TRBV30	CAWRAGPTTGELFF	TGTGCCTGGAGGGCGGGACCGACCACCGGGGAGCTGTTTTTT
14	TRBD1	.	TRBJ1-2	TRBV28	CASIFGDRVDGYTF	TGTGCCAGCATCTTCGGAGACAGGGTAGATGGCTACACCTTC
13	.	once	TRBJ2-3	TRBV19	CASSGGRTDTQYF	TGTGCCAGTAGCGGGGGTCGGACAGATACGCAGTATTTT
12	TRBD1	.	TRBJ1-4	TRBV10-3	CAIGQDVDSLFF	TGTGCCATCGGACAGGATGTGGATAGTCTGTTTTTT
18	.	.	TRBJ1-2	TRBV27	CASSSNPGPSRRAKGYTF	TGTGCCAGCAGTTCCAATCCGGGCCCTTCAAGGAGGGCGAAAGGCTACACCTTC
18	TRBD1	.	TRBJ2-6	TRBV7-9	CASSFMGQDFSGANVLTF	TGTGCCAGCAGCTTTATGGGACAGGATTTCTCTGGGGCCAACGTCCTGACTTTC
16	.	.	TRBJ1-3	TRBV5-4	CASSSGHLKSGNTIYF	TGTGCCAGCAGCTCGGGACATTTAAAATCTGGAAACACCATATATTTT
15	TRBD2	.	TRBJ2-1	TRBV4-3	CASSQDGLAGNEQFF	TGCGCCAGCAGCCAAGACGGACTAGCGGGGAATGAGCAGTTCTTC
14	.	.	TRBJ1-2	TRBV19	CASSMAGQGRGYTF	TGTGCCAGTAGTATGGCAGGGCAGGGGCGCGGCTACACCTTC
12	.	few	TRBJ2-7	TRBV12-3/TRBV12-4	CASSLPPLEQYF	TGTGCCAGCAGTTTACCCCCTTTGGAGCAGTACTTC
12	.	.	TRBJ1-1	TRBV28	CASIYRGTEAFF	TGTGCCAGCATTTATAGGGGCACTGAAGCTTTCTTT
12	.	.	TRBJ1-1	TRBV18	CASSPGITEAFF	TGTGCCAGCTCACCTGGCATCACTGAAGCTTTCTTT
14	TRBD2	.	TRBJ2-3	TRBV28	CASSLDLAGGRPNF	TGTGCCAGCAGTCTTGATCTAGCGGGGGGGCGCCCGAATTTT
14	.	.	TRBJ1-2	TRBV5-5	CASSLQGLRNGYTF	TGTGCCAGCAGCTTGCAGGGGTTAAGGAATGGCTACACCTTC
15	TRBD1	once	TRBJ2-1	TRBV7-2	CASSPGWGQVNEQFF	TGTGCCAGCAGCCCCGGGTGGGGACAGGTCAATGAGCAGTTCTTC
13	.	.	TRBJ1-2	TRBV18	CASSPSTAYGYTF	TGTGCCAGCTCACCCTCTACAGCTTATGGCTACACCTTC
14	.	.	TRBJ2-1	TRBV7-9	CASSFGQTYNEQFF	TGTGCCAGCAGCTTTGGACAGACCTACAATGAGCAGTTCTTC
15	.	.	TRBJ1-5	TRBV11-2	CASSLAPGGGQPQHF	TGTGCCAGCAGCTTAGCCCCTGGGGGAGGACAGCCCCAGCATTTT
16	TRBD1	.	TRBJ1-2	TRBV18	CASSSTLTGVNYGYTF	TGTGCCAGCTCATCCACCCTGACAGGGGTTAACTATGGCTACACCTTC
13	.	.	TRBJ1-2	TRBV28	CASSLTRGYGYTF	TGTGCCAGCAGTTTGACTCGAGGGTATGGCTACACCTTC
13	.	few	TRBJ1-5	TRBV6-5	CASSYSSVQPQHF	TGTGCCAGCAGTTACTCGAGTGTCCAGCCCCAGCATTTT
14	.	many	TRBJ1-1	TRBV3-1/TRBV3-2	CASSRRLSGTEAFF	TGTGCCAGCAGCCGGAGGTTGAGCGGCACTGAAGCTTTCTTT
15	.	.	TRBJ1-4	TRBV2	CASTLPWGGREKLFF	TGTGCCAGCACCCTCCCTTGGGGGGGGCGTGAAAAACTGTTTTTT
13	.	.	TRBJ1-2	TRBV10-3	CAISDPGSSGYTF	TGTGCCATCAGTGACCCAGGGTCAAGCGGCTACACCTTC
13	.	.	TRBJ1-1	TRBV6-5	CASSWTKNTEAFF	TGTGCCAGCAGCTGGACAAAGAACACTGAAGCTTTCTTT
16	TRBD2	.	TRBJ2-1	TRBV4-2	CASSQLLAGGPNEQFF	TGTGCCAGCAGCCAGCTACTAGCGGGGGGGCCCAATGAGCAGTTCTTC
14	TRBD1	.	TRBJ2-5	TRBV10-3	CAISGTGAQETQYF	TGTGCCATCAGTGGTACAGGGGCACAAGAGACCCAGTACTTC
16	TRBD2	.	TRBJ2-1	TRBV19	CASSILLAGGRNEQFF	TGTGCCAGTAGTATTTTACTAGCGGGGGGAAGGAATGAGCAGTTCTTC
15	TRBD1	few	TRBJ1-6	TRBV2	CASSEYRGQNSPLHF	TGTGCCAGCAGTGAATACAGGGGTCAAAACTCACCCCTCCACTTT
15	.	.	TRBJ1-6	TRBV5-4	CASSWGRSSASPLHF	TGTGCCAGCAGCTGGGGGAGGAGTAGTGCATCACCCCTCCACTTT
13	.	.	TRBJ1-2	TRBV2	CASSEDSQPGYTF	TGTGCCAGCAGTGAGGACAGCCAACCCGGCTACACCTTC
14	TRBD1	.	TRBJ2-2	TRBV4-3	CASSPDRGTGELFF	TGCGCCAGCAGCCCAGACAGGGGAACCGGGGAGCTGTTTTTT
14	.	.	TRBJ1-1	TRBV19	CASSIGSWTAEAFF	TGTGCCAGTAGTATAGGAAGTTGGACAGCCGAAGCTTTCTTT
13	.	once	TRBJ1-5	TRBV19	CASTLGGRQPQHF	TGTGCCAGTACCCTAGGGGGACGACAGCCCCAGCATTTT
14	.	.	TRBJ1-1	TRBV15	CATNMGDPNTEAFF	TGTGCCACAAACATGGGAGATCCCAATACTGAAGCTTTCTTT
15	TRBD1	once	TRBJ2-1	TRBV4-3	CASSHRQGGYNEQFF	TGCGCCAGCAGCCACAGACAGGGTGGCTACAATGAGCAGTTCTTC
13	TRBD1	.	TRBJ2-1	TRBV4-1	CASRQTGANEQFF	TGCGCCAGCAGGCAGACAGGGGCAAATGAGCAGTTCTTC
12	TRBD1	.	TRBJ2-7	TRBV4-1	CASSRQGDEQYF	TGCGCCAGCAGCCGACAGGGTGACGAGCAGTACTTC
14	.	.	TRBJ1-4	TRBV7-8	CASSLRGLNEKLFF	TGTGCCAGCAGCCTCCGGGGTCTTAATGAAAAACTGTTTTTT
14	.	.	TRBJ2-5	TRBV3-1/TRBV3-2	CASSLEGVLETQYF	TGTGCCAGCAGCCTCGAGGGTGTACTGGAGACCCAGTACTTC
15	.	.	TRBJ1-4	TRBV2	CASSEVVEANEKLFF	TGTGCCAGCAGTGAAGTTGTAGAGGCTAATGAAAAACTGTTTTTT
12	.	.	TRBJ1-5	TRBV2	CASKQENQPQHF	TGTGCCAGTAAACAGGAAAATCAGCCCCAGCATTTT
16	TRBD1	.	TRBJ1-5	TRBV3-1/TRBV3-2	CASSYGTGDSNQPQHF	TGTGCCAGCAGCTACGGGACAGGTGATAGCAATCAGCCCCAGCATTTT
15	TRBD2	.	TRBJ2-3	TRBV11-2	CASNLAGGGANTQYF	TGTGCCAGCAATCTAGCGGGGGGAGGCGCCAATACGCAGTATTTT
13	.	.	TRBJ1-1	TRBV5-1	CASHSQAYTEAFF	TGCGCCAGCCATTCCCAGGCCTACACTGAAGCTTTCTTT
16	TRBD1	.	TRBJ1-2	TRBV5-6	CASSLAVEGANYGYTF	TGTGCCAGCAGCTTGGCGGTAGAGGGGGCAAACTATGGCTACACCTTC
15	.	once	TRBJ1-5	TRBV13	CASSFGRGSNQPQHF	TGTGCCAGCAGCTTTGGGAGGGGGTCCAATCAGCCCCAGCATTTT
15	.	.	TRBJ1-2	TRBV27	CASSPFKGFDYGYTF	TGTGCCAGCAGTCCCTTTAAGGGGTTCGACTATGGCTACACCTTC
15	TRBD1	once	TRBJ2-3	TRBV2	CASSYGQGATDTQYF	TGTGCCAGCAGTTACGGACAGGGGGCAACAGATACGCAGTATTTT